This T cell receptor (beta chain) stems from a study of blood T cell repertoires in COVID-19. About the research overall: COVID-19 samples collected from the United States, Italy and Spain covered acute and convalescent phases. The cDNA or gDNA used as material had been derived from T cells, B-cell-depleted T cells, or PBMCs.

Per the authors' pipeline: For nucleated cells, counts were estimated from reference gene primer amplification. Some clones are missing from TCRdb's copy, which holds only in-frame ones; the method was immunoSEQ multiplex PCR. The V and J calls and clone size come from that table; D and trimming were worked out from the DNA. The sample lists roughly 14,000 clones, around 90% occurring once. This CDR3 region has 18 residues. V was shortened by 4 bases and J by 1 base, with 19 bases between the two germline ends. Germline V gene data show CDR1 as LGHDT and CDR2 as YNNKEL (reference sequence). Sequencing input: peripheral blood. This chain uses TRBV3-1 (or the pseudogene TRBV3-2) with TRBJ1-4, with a tentative D call TRBD1 (5 bases). The receptor was isolated from a woman aged 80 or over with COVID-19, enrolled during active disease. Here the CDR3 reads CASSPGSSYLRTNEKLFF. CDR3 DNA: TGTGCCAGCAGCCCAGGGTCCTCATATCTCAGAACTAATGAAAAACTGTTTTTT.